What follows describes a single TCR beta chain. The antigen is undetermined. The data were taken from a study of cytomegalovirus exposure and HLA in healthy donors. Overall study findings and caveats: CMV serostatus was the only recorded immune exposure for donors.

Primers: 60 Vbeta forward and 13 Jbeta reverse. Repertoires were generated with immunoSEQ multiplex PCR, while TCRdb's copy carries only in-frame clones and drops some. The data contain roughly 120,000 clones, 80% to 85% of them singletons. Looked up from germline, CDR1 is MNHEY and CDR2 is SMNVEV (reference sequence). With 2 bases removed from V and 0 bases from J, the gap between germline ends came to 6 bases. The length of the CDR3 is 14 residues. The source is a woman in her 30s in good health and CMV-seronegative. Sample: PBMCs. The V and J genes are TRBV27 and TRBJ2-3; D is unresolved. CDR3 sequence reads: CASSLAVSTDTQYF. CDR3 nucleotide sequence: TGTGCCAGCAGTTTAGCGGTTAGCACAGATACGCAGTATTTT.